Sequencing of this TCR beta chain was carried out in a study of cytomegalovirus exposure and HLA in healthy donors (dated by TCRdb to about 2017). Regarding the research as a whole: An earlier analysis of 587 of the donors reported 276 Gb of sequence data and some 120 million unique TCR beta sequences from about 200 million T cells. Genome-wide SNP genotypes for about three fifths of the roughly 700 donors were used in a later genetic analysis, which treated that subset as a discovery cohort. The study was designed to test whether signatures of past pathogen exposure could be identified by cataloging public T cell receptors. In a later analysis, previously published TCR beta repertoires from 666 donors were re-analyzed and high-resolution HLA genotyping was added so that TCR occurrence patterns could be studied. The study combined high-throughput TCR immunosequencing, statistical association of individual TCRs with disease status, and machine learning to predict cytomegalovirus infection status. The number of donors typed differed by locus, with 629-630 for A, B, C, DRB1 and DQB1, 522 for DQA1, 606 for DPA1, and under 490 for DPB1. Every repertoire in the discovery cohort had been generated on one and the same sequencing platform. Among about 400 genotyped donors of the cohort, an average of approximately 200,000 unique TCR beta nucleotide sequences was sequenced per donor, of which 15% to 20% were non-productive. Both class I and class II loci were covered by HLA typing, at four-digit resolution. Roughly 5 DR-DQ haplotypes were handled as single units for association and clustering because linkage in the cohort was strong. Besides the first cohort of more than 650 subjects, a separate validation cohort made up of 120 different subjects was used. Among the roughly 410 genotyped donors, roughly 80% belonged to the genetic ancestry cluster associated with self-reported Caucasian donors. The T cell repertoires of some 700 subjects were profiled by immunosequencing and related to cytomegalovirus serostatus. Donor age, sex, ethnicity and CMV serostatus were compiled together with the repertoire data. To decide whether each TCR beta V gene segment behaved as functional or pseudogenic, an earlier analysis of several hundred of the donors relied on high-throughput TCR beta sequencing. An early release that covered about 600 HLA-typed donors contained approximately 300 gigabases of sequencing data and 75 million to 100 million unique TCR sequences. Rather than drawing on any new phenotypic data, the later analysis identified candidate immune exposures from TCR beta sequences and the way those sequences occurred across donors. Findings and caveats that apply to the study as a whole: When HLA alleles, especially DR and DQ, strongly co-occurred, attributing TCR associations to individual alleles was difficult. Across donors, most TCR sequences were observed very rarely, whereas some public TCRs were present in many individuals. Linkage disequilibrium might explain the correlated functional status among segregating V segments, but an unknown experimental factor could not be excluded. In a later genetic analysis, a missense DCLRE1C variant was associated with V-gene and J-gene trimming of TCR beta chains, and the association was replicated in an independent cohort. The sequencing pipeline was judged likely to have produced a cluster of highly shared sequence variants as a technical artifact. In a later analysis, HLA-associated TCR beta chains showed more clonal expansion and lower generation probabilities than non-associated chains that were equally common. Only TCR beta chains were sequenced in this cohort, and the absence of alpha or paired-chain data limited detectable features. Because HLA typing was unavailable for some donors at each locus, only the typed subset was used in association tests. Specific HLA alleles were associated with 15,000 to 20,000 TCR beta sequences at a false discovery rate of 0.05 in a later analysis. Presence/absence analyses assumed roughly uniform sequencing depth across donors, an assumption that may not hold. Several of the top co-occurrence clusters appeared to be linked to parvovirus B19, influenza, CMV and Epstein-Barr virus, according to a later analysis. According to a later genetic analysis, donors in an Asian-associated ancestry cluster had fewer N-insertions in productive TCRs than the approximately 700-donor mean. Immune exposure information for the cohort was limited to CMV serostatus. According to the authors, the approach could potentially be generalized to other disease states and immunological phenotypes. Three of the identified cytomegalovirus-associated TCR beta chains were confirmed in vitro to be specific for cytomegalovirus antigens. Some IMGT-functional V segments, including TRBV6-2 and TRBV6-3, could not be distinguished by the 87-base-pair reads and were therefore excluded. A later analysis found that most CMV-associated TCR beta chains appeared HLA-restricted, with HLA associations seemingly driven largely by CMV exposure. A total of roughly 160 TCR beta chains were listed by the study as associated with cytomegalovirus. A further reported finding was that TCR beta sequences accurately predicted the HLA-A and HLA-B alleles for most subjects in the first cohort. According to a later analysis, TCR association rates differed among HLA loci, with DRB1 alleles showing the most associated TCRs and HLA-C alleles showing the fewest. Because counts were too low, seventeen rarely observed V segments, including chromosome 9 orphons, were excluded from the earlier analysis of fewer than 650 of the donors. In both the original and validation cohorts, the classifier was reported to diagnose cytomegalovirus status with high specificity and sensitivity. An earlier analysis of approximately 500 of the donors showed that most TCR beta V segments appeared in productive rearrangements either about 87% or about 30% of the time, which broadly matched IMGT annotations.

The cohort comprised some 730 healthy bone marrow donors. At the time of sampling, all cohort members were nominally healthy, though unrecorded immune exposures were likely present. The donor tested CMV seropositive, placing the donor among the roughly 300 seropositive members of the cohort. Every donor gave a peripheral blood sample, and the peripheral blood mononuclear cells from that sample were used for TCR beta sequencing. The Qiagen DNeasy Blood Extraction Kit was used to extract genomic DNA from the blood cell samples. From the cysteine through the phenylalanine, the CDR3 covers 14 amino acids. CDR3 DNA is the only sequence kept; it has 42 bases, read in frame from the first base. The germline V and J ends show losses of 0 bases and 6 bases respectively, and no gene match explains 1 base of the junction. CDR1 and CDR2 are drawn from the germline V gene: SGHVS, FQNEAQ. Regarding this clone: Its antigen is not yet known.

Library preparation employed the immunoSEQ multiplex PCR assay. For the multiplex PCR, a mixture combining 60 forward primers for TCR Vbeta segments and 13 reverse primers for TCR Jbeta segments was used. Amplification of the CDR3 region of rearranged TCR beta genes was performed with a multiplex PCR assay on genomic DNA. The Illumina HiSeq System was used to sequence the amplified TCR beta libraries as 87-base-pair reads. The paper's data handling went like this. In a later analysis, roughly 80 million unique TCR beta chains were counted across the approximately 670 repertoires, and around 10 million of these chains were shared by at least two donors. Raw reads were error-corrected and collapsed into unique sequences with a nearest-neighbor algorithm that merged closely related sequences to remove PCR and sequencing errors. Alignment of CDR3 sequences to IMGT reference sequences was used to assign V, D and J gene segments. For a sequence to be retained, a match of at least six nucleotides to both a V gene segment and a J gene segment was required. A rearrangement counted as productive if the CDR3 had no stop codons and remained in frame with V and J, and every other rearrangement counted as non-productive. Following IMGT convention, CDR3 was defined as the stretch from the second conserved V-encoded cysteine to the conserved J-encoded phenylalanine. The earlier analysis of fewer than 700 of the donors excluded sequences that lacked an unambiguous match to a single V gene segment. An earlier analysis of approximately 590 of the donors classified V segments as functional when productive rearrangements were above 56.7% and as segregating when the standard deviation between donors was above 5%. A statistical classification framework was developed to diagnose cytomegalovirus status using the catalog of TCR beta chain sequences. In a later analysis, V and J genes were assigned by comparing TCR nucleotide sequences against IMGT/GENE-DB human TR gene sequences. Using the TCRdist pipeline, a later analysis assigned CDR3 sequences along with most-parsimonious VDJ recombination scenarios. A later analysis defined each TCR beta chain by its CDR3 amino acid sequence plus V-gene family, and excluded reads lacking a unique V-gene family. To address suspected cross-contamination and a sequencing artifact, a later analysis removed roughly 580 highly shared, low-generation-probability nucleotide sequences. A later analysis calculated a clonal expansion index for each public chain from normalized within-repertoire ranks of inferred template counts. Generation probabilities in a later analysis came from a VDJ recombination model fitted to out-of-frame rearrangements, and those results were checked against IGoR. In a later analysis, TCR-TCR, TCR-HLA and TCR-CMV co-occurrence was scored with hypergeometric tests, and a repertoire-size bias correction was applied to TCR pairs. In a later analysis, false discovery rates were estimated by permuting HLA or CMV assignments 20 times. In a later analysis, co-occurring TCRs were grouped using DBSCAN, with TCRdist sequence similarity added in when clustering inside HLA-allele-positive subsets. Repertoires with fewer than 30,000 or more than 120,000 public chains, plus five repertoires with anomalous nucleotide sharing, were excluded from co-occurrence clustering. TCRdb re-hosts the immuneACCESS table, in-frame sequences only. Its copies lack some clones; in the studies checked, an unresolved V gene accounts for under half of them, and the cause for the rest is not known. D and trimming were read from the DNA, whereas the V and J calls and clone size are those reported in that table. This sample's table carries 200,000 to 250,000 clones. The ten largest clones add up to 1.1% of the sample.

This TCR was sampled from a girl aged 2 to 9 in good health and CMV-seropositive. This receptor chain uses TRBV7-8 and TRBJ2-2; 7 central bases correspond to TRBD2. Sample: PBMCs. CDR3 loop: CASSLAGGSGELFF. Read as DNA, the sequence is TGTGCCAGCAGCTTAGCGGGAGGGTCCGGGGAGCTGTTTTTT.